The source of this TCR beta chain is a study of blood T cell repertoires in COVID-19. For the study at large: Some COVID-19 samples were acute and others convalescent; all came from the United States, Italy and Spain. The analysed material was cDNA or gDNA that came from T cells, B-cell-depleted T cells, or PBMCs.

CDR3 length: 14 residues. V dropped 3 bases and J dropped 3 bases, with 8 bases sitting between them. Germline CDR1 reads LNHDA; CDR2 reads SQIVND (reference sequence). In the original analysis: How many nucleated cells were present was estimated from reference gene primer amplification. Sequencing used immunoSEQ multiplex PCR; TCRdb keeps in-frame clones, though not all of them. D and trimming were read from the DNA, whereas the V and J calls and clone size are those reported in that table. The sample consists of about 6,800 clones, 70% to 90% of them appearing once. This sequence originates from a human donor in a cohort sampled during active COVID-19. The chain uses TRBV19 and TRBJ2-2, with D tentatively TRBD2 (6 bases). What was sequenced was peripheral blood. CDR3 DNA sequence: TGTGCCAGTAGTATGCGGAGGGACACCGGGGAGCTGTTTTTT. This translates into CASSMRRDTGELFF. The full variable domain, rest sourced from reference TRBV19 and TRBJ2-2, is DGGITQSPKYLFRKEGQNVTLSCEQNLNHDAMYWYRQDPGQGLRLIYYSQIVNDFQKGDIAEGYSVSREKKESFPLTVTSAQKNPTAFYLCASSMRRDTGELFFGEGSRLTVL.